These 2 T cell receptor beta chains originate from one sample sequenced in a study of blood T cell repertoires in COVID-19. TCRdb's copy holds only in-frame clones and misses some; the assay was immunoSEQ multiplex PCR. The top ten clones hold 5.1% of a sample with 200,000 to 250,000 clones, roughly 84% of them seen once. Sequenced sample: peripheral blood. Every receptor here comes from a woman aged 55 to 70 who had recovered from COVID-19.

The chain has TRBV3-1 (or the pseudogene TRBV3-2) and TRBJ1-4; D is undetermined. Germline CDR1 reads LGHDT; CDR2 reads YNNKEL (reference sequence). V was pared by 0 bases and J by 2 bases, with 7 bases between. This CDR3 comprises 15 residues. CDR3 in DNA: TGTGCCAGCAGCCAAGACTTCTACACTAATGAAAAACTGTTTTTT. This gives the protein CASSQDFYTNEKLFF.

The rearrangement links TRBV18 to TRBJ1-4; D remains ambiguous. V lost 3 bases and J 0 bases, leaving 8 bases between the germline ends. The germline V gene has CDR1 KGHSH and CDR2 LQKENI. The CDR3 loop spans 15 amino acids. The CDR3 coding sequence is TGTGCCAGCTCACCCTCTTCTGCAACTAATGAAAAACTGTTTTTT. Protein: CASSPSSATNEKLFF. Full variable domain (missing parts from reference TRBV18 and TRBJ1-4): NAGVMQNPRHLVRRRGQEARLRCSPMKGHSHVYWYRQLPEEGLKFMVYLQKENIIDESGMPKERFSAEFPKEGPSILRIQQVVRGDSAAYFCASSPSSATNEKLFFGSGTQLSVL.